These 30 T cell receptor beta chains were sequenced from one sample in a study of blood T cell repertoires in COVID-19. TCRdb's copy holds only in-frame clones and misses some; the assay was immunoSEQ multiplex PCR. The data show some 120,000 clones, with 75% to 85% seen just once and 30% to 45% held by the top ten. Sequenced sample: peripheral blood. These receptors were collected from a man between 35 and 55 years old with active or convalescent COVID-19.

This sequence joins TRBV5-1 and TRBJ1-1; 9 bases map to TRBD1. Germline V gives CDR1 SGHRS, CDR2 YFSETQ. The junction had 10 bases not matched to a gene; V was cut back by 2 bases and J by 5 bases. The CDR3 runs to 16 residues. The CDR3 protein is CASSFSGGTGKTEAFF. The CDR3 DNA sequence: TGCGCCAGCAGCTTCTCAGGAGGGACAGGGAAAACTGAAGCTTTCTTT.

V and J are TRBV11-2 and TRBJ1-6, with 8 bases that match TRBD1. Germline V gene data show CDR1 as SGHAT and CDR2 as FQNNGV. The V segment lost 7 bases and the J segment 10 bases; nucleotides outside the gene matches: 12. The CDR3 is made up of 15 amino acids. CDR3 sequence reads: CASTDRAVIRSPLHF. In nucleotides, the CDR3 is TGTGCCAGCACGGACAGGGCGGTAATTCGGTCACCCCTCCACTTT.

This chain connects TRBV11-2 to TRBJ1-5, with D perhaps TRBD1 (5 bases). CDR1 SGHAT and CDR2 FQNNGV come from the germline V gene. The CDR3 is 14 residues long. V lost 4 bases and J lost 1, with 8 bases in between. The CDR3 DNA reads TGTGCCAGCAGCTGGGGGGGAAGCAATCAGCCCCAGCATTTT. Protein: CASSWGGSNQPQHF.

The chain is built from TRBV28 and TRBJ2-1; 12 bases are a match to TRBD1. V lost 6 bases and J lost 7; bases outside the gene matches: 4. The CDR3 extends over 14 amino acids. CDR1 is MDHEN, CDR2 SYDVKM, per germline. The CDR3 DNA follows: TGTGCCAGCAGCGGGGGACAGGGGGCTAATGAGCAGTTCTTC. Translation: CASSGGQGANEQFF.

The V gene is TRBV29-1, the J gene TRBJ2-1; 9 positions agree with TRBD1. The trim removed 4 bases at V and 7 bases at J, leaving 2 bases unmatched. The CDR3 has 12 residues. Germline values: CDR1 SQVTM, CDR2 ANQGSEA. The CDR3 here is CSVGDRVNEQFF. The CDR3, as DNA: TGCAGCGTTGGGGACAGGGTGAATGAGCAGTTCTTC.

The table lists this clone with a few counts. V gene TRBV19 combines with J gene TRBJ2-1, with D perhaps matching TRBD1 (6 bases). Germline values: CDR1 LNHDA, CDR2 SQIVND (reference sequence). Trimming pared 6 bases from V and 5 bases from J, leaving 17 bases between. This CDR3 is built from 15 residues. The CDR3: CASRQTGTKNNEQFF. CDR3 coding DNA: TGTGCCAGTAGACAAACCGGGACAAAGAACAATGAGCAGTTCTTC.

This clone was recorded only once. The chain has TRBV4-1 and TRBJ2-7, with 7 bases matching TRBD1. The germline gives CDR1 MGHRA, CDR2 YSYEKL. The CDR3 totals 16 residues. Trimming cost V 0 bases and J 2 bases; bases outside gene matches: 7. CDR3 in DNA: TGCGCCAGCAGCCAAGAACCGACAGGGTCACCCTACGAGCAGTACTTC. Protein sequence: CASSQEPTGSPYEQYF.

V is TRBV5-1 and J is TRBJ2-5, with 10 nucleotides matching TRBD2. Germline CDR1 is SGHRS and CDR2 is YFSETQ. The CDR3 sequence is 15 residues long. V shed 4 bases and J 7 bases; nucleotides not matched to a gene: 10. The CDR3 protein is CASSLEAGGPATQYF. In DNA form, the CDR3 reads TGCGCCAGCAGCCTGGAAGCGGGAGGGCCGGCGACCCAGTACTTC.

CDR3 sequence reads: CASGPPGNEQFF. The CDR3 DNA is TGTGCCAGCGGCCCCCCGGGCAATGAGCAGTTCTTC. The V gene is TRBV27, the J gene TRBJ2-1; unclear D gene. Germline lookup yields CDR1 MNHEY and CDR2 SMNVEV (reference sequence). This CDR3 is 12 amino acids long. V was pared by 8 bases and J by 6 bases, with 11 bases between.

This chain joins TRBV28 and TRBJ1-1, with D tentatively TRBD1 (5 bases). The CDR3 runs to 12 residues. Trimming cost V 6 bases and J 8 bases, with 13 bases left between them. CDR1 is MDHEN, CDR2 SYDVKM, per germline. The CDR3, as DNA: TGTGCCAGCAGCACCTCAGGGCTGGAAGCTTTCTTT. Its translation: CASSTSGLEAFF.

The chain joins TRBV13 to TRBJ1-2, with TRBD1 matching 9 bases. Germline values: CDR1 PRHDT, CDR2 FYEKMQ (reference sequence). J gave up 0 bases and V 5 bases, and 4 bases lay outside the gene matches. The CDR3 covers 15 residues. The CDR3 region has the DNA TGTGCCAGCAGCCCCCGGGACAGGGCTAACTATGGCTACACCTTC. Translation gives CASSPRDRANYGYTF. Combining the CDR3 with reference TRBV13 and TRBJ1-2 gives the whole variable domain AAGVIQSPRHLIKEKRETATLKCYPIPRHDTVYWYQQGPGQDPQFLISFYEKMQSDKGSIPDRFSAQQFSDYHSELNMSSLELGDSALYFCASSPRDRANYGYTFGSGTRLTVV.

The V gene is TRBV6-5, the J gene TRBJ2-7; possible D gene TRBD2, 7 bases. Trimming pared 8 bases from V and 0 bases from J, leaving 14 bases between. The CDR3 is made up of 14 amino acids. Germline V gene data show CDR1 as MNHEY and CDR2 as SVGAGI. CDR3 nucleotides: TGTGCCAGCGCCCGGGGGGCAGACTCCTACGAGCAGTACTTC. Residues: CASARGADSYEQYF.

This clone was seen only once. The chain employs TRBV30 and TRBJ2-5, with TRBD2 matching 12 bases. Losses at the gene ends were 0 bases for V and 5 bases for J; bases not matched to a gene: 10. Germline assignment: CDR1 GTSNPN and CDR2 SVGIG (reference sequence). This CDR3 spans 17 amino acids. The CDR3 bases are TGTGCCTGGAGTGTACGTCTAGCGGGGGGGTTAGCGGAGACCCAGTACTTC. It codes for CAWSVRLAGGLAETQYF.

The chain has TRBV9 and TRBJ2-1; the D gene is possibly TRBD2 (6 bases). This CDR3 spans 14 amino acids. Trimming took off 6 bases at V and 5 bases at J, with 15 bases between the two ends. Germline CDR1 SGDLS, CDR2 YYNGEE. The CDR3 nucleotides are TGTGCCAGCACGGGAGCGTCCGTACACAATGAGCAGTTCTTC. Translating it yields CASTGASVHNEQFF.

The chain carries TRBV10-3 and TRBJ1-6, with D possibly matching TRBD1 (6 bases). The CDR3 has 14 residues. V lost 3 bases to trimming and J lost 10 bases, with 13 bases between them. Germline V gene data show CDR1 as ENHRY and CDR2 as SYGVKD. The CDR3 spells CAISDLQGQSPLHF. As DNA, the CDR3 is TGTGCCATCAGTGATTTACAGGGACAATCACCCCTCCACTTT.

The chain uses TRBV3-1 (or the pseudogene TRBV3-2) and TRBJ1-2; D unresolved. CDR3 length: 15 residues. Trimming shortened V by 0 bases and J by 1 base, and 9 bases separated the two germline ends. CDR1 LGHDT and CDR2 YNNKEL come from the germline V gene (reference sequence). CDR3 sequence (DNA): TGTGCCAGCAGCCAAGATTCCAGCGTTAACTATGGCTACACCTTC. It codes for CASSQDSSVNYGYTF.

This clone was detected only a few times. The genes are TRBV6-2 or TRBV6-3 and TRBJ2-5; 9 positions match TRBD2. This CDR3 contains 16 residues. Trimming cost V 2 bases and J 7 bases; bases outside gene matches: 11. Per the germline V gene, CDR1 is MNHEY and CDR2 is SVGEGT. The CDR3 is CASSYPSSGARATQYF. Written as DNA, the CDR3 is TGTGCCAGCAGTTACCCCTCTAGCGGGGCTCGAGCGACCCAGTACTTC.

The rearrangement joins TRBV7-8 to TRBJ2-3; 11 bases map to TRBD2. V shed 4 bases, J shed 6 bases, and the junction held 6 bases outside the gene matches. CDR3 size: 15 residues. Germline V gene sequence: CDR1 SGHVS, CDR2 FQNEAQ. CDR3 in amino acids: CASSSTSGAMDTQYF. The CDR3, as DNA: TGTGCCAGCAGCTCGACTAGCGGGGCGATGGATACGCAGTATTTT.

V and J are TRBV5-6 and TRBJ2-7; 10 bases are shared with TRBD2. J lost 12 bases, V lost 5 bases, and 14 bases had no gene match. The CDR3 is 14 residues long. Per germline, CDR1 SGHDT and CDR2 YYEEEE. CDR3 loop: CASRTTPSGGRAYF. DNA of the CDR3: TGTGCCAGCAGGACCACCCCTAGCGGGGGTCGGGCGTACTTC.

This chain's CDR3 is CASSLWVRGHYGYTF. In DNA, the CDR3 is TGTGCCAGCAGCTTATGGGTTAGGGGGCACTATGGCTACACCTTC. This chain links TRBV11-2 with TRBJ1-2, with 7 positions matching TRBD1. Germline values: CDR1 SGHAT, CDR2 FQNNGV. Trimming cost V 2 bases and J 3 bases; bases outside gene matches: 6. This CDR3 is built from 15 residues.

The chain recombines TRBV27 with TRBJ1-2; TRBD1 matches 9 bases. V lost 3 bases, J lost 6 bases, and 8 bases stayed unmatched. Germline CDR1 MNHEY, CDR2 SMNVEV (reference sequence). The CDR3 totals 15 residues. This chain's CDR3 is CASSLGTGGRHGYTF. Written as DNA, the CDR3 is TGTGCCAGCAGTTTGGGTACAGGGGGCAGGCATGGCTACACCTTC.

The CDR3 nucleotides are TGCGCCAGCAGCTTGGGACCCCAGGAGAACACTGAAGCTTTCTTT. This codes for CASSLGPQENTEAFF. V usage is TRBV5-1 and J usage is TRBJ1-1; no firm D call. V gave up 0 bases and J gave up 1 base, with 10 bases separating them. Per germline, CDR1 SGHRS and CDR2 YFSETQ. This CDR3 has 15 amino acids.

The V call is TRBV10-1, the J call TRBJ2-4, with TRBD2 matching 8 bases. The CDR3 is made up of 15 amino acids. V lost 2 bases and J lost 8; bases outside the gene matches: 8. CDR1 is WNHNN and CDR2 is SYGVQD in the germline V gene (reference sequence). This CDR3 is CASSESGGQGDIQYF. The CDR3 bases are TGCGCCAGCAGTGAGAGCGGGGGCCAAGGGGACATTCAGTACTTC.

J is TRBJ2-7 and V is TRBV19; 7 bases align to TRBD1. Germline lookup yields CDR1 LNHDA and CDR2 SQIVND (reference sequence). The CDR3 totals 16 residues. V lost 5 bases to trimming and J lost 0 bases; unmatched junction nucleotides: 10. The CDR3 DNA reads TGTGCCAGTAGTTTACTAACGACAGGGCCCTCCTACGAGCAGTACTTC. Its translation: CASSLLTTGPSYEQYF. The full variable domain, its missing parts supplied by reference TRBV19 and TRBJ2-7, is DGGITQSPKYLFRKEGQNVTLSCEQNLNHDAMYWYRQDPGQGLRLIYYSQIVNDFQKGDIAEGYSVSREKKESFPLTVTSAQKNPTAFYLCASSLLTTGPSYEQYFGPGTRLTVT.

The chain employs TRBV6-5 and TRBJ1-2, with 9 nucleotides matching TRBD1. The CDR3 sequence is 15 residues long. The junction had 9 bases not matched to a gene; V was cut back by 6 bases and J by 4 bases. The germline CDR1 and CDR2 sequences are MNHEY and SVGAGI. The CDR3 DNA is TGTGCCAGCAGCATACCCGGGACAGGGCGCTATGGCTACACCTTC. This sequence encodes CASSIPGTGRYGYTF.

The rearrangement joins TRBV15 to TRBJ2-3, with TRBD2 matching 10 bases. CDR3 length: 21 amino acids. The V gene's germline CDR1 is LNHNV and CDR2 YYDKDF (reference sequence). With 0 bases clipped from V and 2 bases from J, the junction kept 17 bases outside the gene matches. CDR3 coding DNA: TGTGCCACCAGCAGAGATGCCCCACACTGGCGACTAGCGGGCTACACAGATACGCAGTATTTT. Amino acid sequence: CATSRDAPHWRLAGYTDTQYF.

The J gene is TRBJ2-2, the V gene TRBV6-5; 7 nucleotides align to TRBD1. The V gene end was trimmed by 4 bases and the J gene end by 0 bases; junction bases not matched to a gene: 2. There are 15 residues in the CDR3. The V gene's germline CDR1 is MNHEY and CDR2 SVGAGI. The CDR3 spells CASSSGTANTGELFF. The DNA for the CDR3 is TGTGCCAGCAGTTCCGGGACAGCGAACACCGGGGAGCTGTTTTTT.

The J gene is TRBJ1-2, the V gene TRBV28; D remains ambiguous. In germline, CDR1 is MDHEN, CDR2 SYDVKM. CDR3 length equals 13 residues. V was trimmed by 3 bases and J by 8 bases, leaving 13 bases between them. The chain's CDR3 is CASSFQRSGGYTF. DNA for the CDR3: TGTGCCAGCAGTTTCCAGCGGTCGGGGGGCTACACCTTC.

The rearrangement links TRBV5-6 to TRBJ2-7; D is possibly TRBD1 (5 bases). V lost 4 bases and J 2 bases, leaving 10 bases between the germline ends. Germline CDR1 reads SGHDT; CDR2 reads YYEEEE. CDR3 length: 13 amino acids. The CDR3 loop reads CASSVPGTYEQYF. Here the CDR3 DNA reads TGTGCCAGCAGCGTACCAGGGACCTACGAGCAGTACTTC.

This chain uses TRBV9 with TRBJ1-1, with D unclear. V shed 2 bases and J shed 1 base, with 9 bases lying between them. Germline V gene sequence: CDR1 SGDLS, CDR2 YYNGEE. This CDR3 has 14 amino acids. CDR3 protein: CASSVQEGNTEAFF. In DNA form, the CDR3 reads TGTGCCAGCAGCGTGCAGGAGGGGAACACTGAAGCTTTCTTT. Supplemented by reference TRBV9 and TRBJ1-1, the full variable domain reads DSGVTQTPKHLITATGQRVTLRCSPRSGDLSVYWYQQSLDQGLQFLIQYYNGEERAKGNILERFSAQQFPDLHSELNLSSLELGDSALYFCASSVQEGNTEAFFGQGTRLTVV.